The 23 T cell receptor beta chains presented below share a single source sample, sequenced in a study of shared clonotypes between healthy human individuals. The protocol was immunoSEQ multiplex PCR, while the TCRdb copy is restricted to in-frame clones and leaves out a portion. The sample includes roughly 2,500,000 clones, approximately 93% seen only once; the top ten take approximately 0.37%. Sequenced input: naive CD4+ T cells from PBMCs. Indicated subset: CD45RA+ positively selected. These TCRs come from a man between 18 and 29 years old in good health. Some clones in this sample may be carry-over from other donors' samples.

The V gene is TRBV5-1, the J gene TRBJ2-5, with 9 bases identical to TRBD2. The CDR3 totals 16 residues. Germline CDR1 reads SGHRS; CDR2 reads YFSETQ. Trimming cost V 2 bases and J 1 base; bases outside gene matches: 6. This CDR3 is CASSFSLAGFQETQYF. The CDR3, as DNA: TGCGCCAGCAGCTTTAGTCTAGCGGGGTTCCAAGAGACCCAGTACTTC.

This sequence joins TRBV6-6 and TRBJ2-7; 7 nucleotides agree with TRBD2. V lost 8 bases, J lost 9 bases, and 10 bases stayed unmatched. In germline, CDR1 is MNHNY, CDR2 SVGAGI (reference sequence). The CDR3 is made up of 12 amino acids. The CDR3 bases are TGTGCCAGCCCCTGGGAGGGGATGGGGCAGTACTTC. Translating gives CASPWEGMGQYF.

This clone came up once. The rearrangement uses TRBV5-5 and TRBJ2-6; perhaps TRBD2 as D (5 bases). Deletions cut 4 bases from V and 0 bases from J, with 23 bases between. Germline CDR1 is SGHKS and CDR2 is YYEKEE (reference sequence). The CDR3 covers 20 residues. CDR3 loop: CASSRLAGQYTTSGANVLTF. The CDR3 DNA is TGTGCCAGCAGCCGACTGGCGGGTCAGTATACCACCTCTGGGGCCAACGTCCTGACTTTC.

The CDR3 reads CASSQDSGGSTYEQYF. The CDR3 DNA sequence: TGCGCCAGCAGCCAAGATTCTGGGGGCAGTACCTACGAGCAGTACTTC. This rearrangement joins TRBV4-1 to TRBJ2-7, with D possibly matching TRBD1 (6 bases). V was trimmed by 0 bases and J by 2 bases, leaving 14 bases between them. CDR1 and CDR2 (germline): MGHRA, YSYEKL. This CDR3 comprises 16 residues.

The rearrangement joins TRBV2 to TRBJ2-2; perhaps TRBD2 as D (5 bases). Trimming removed 7 bases from V and 3 bases from J, with 15 bases in between. Germline V gene lookup returns CDR1 SNHLY and CDR2 FYNNEI. The CDR3 length is 15 residues. This CDR3 reads CASTLPDYYTGELFF. As DNA, the CDR3 is TGTGCCAGCACCCTACCCGACTATTACACCGGGGAGCTGTTTTTT.

The chain is built from TRBV11-3 and TRBJ1-1; 8 bases are shared with TRBD1. V trimming: 8 bases; J trimming: 5 bases; junction bases outside the gene matches: 13. From germline, CDR1 is SGHNT and CDR2 YENEEA. The CDR3 sequence is 15 residues long. The chain's CDR3 is CASGPGQGGGTEAFF. Written as DNA, the CDR3 is TGTGCCAGCGGCCCAGGACAGGGCGGGGGTACTGAAGCTTTCTTT.

This clone appeared once. The chain couples TRBV6-6 to TRBJ2-1; 12 bases are shared with TRBD2. This CDR3 has 16 residues. With 0 bases clipped from V and 7 bases from J, the junction kept 4 bases outside the gene matches. Per the germline V gene, CDR1 is MNHNY and CDR2 is SVGAGI (reference sequence). DNA for the CDR3: TGTGCCAGCAGTTACTCGGGACTAGCGGGTCAGAATGAGCAGTTCTTC. This translates into CASSYSGLAGQNEQFF.

The rearrangement uses TRBV28 and TRBJ1-1; D perhaps matches TRBD1 (5 bases). The length of the CDR3 is 14 residues. Per the germline V gene, CDR1 is MDHEN and CDR2 is SYDVKM. The V gene lost 3 bases and the J gene lost 0 bases, with 8 bases spanning the gap. The CDR3 region is CASSFRRVNTEAFF. The CDR3 region has the DNA TGTGCCAGCAGTTTCCGCAGGGTGAACACTGAAGCTTTCTTT.

The V gene is TRBV5-4, the J gene TRBJ1-1; D gene ambiguous. The CDR3 is made up of 14 amino acids. From germline, CDR1 is SGHNT and CDR2 YYREEE (reference sequence). Trimming removed 4 bases at V and 3 bases at J, with 13 bases between. This CDR3 is CASSPRVSDTEAFF. The DNA for the CDR3 is TGTGCCAGCAGCCCCCGGGTGAGTGACACTGAAGCTTTCTTT.

The chain combines TRBV5-6 with TRBJ2-1; 9 nucleotides match TRBD1. The J segment lost 7 bases and the V segment lost 5 bases, leaving 13 bases of the junction unmatched. CDR1 is SGHDT, CDR2 YYEEEE, per germline. The CDR3 runs 16 residues. The CDR3 protein is CASRFRPGQGNNEQFF. The CDR3 DNA sequence: TGTGCCAGCAGATTCCGGCCGGGACAGGGAAATAATGAGCAGTTCTTC.

The chain couples TRBV19 to TRBJ1-5, with D possibly matching TRBD1 (6 bases). V gave up 2 bases and J gave up 3 bases, with 17 bases separating them. CDR1 and CDR2 from the germline V gene are LNHDA and SQIVND (reference sequence). This CDR3 is 17 amino acids long. The CDR3 sequence: CASSIYRGGISNQPQHF. The CDR3 DNA is TGTGCCAGTAGTATATATAGGGGGGGGATATCCAATCAGCCCCAGCATTTT.

The rearrangement uses TRBV19 and TRBJ2-5, with TRBD1 identical over 8 bases. Germline loops: CDR1 LNHDA, CDR2 SQIVND (reference sequence). J lost 4 bases, V lost 2 bases, and 6 bases had no gene match. This CDR3 has 15 residues. CDR3 nucleotides: TGTGCCAGTAGTATATTTTCAGGGGGCCGAGAGACCCAGTACTTC. Protein: CASSIFSGGRETQYF.

A single count supports this clone. The V gene is TRBV7-3, the J gene TRBJ2-7, with 13 bases lining up with TRBD2. Per the germline V gene, CDR1 is SGHTA and CDR2 is FQGTGA. The CDR3 covers 15 residues. Trimming at V came to 5 bases and at J to 2 bases, leaving 3 bases not matched to a gene. This CDR3 is CASSRGLAGPYEQYF. Here the CDR3 DNA reads TGTGCCAGCAGCCGGGGACTAGCGGGACCCTACGAGCAGTACTTC.

The chain uses TRBV10-3 and TRBJ2-5; D assignment may be TRBD1 or TRBD2 (5 bases each). V gave up 4 bases and J gave up 1 base, with 7 bases separating them. The germline CDR1 and CDR2 sequences are ENHRY and SYGVKD. The CDR3 consists of 13 residues. The CDR3 region is CAISGGTQETQYF. DNA for the CDR3: TGTGCCATCAGTGGAGGGACCCAAGAGACCCAGTACTTC.

The chain couples TRBV5-1 to TRBJ1-2; TRBD1 might be the D (6 bases). The CDR3 extends over 14 amino acids. The germline gives CDR1 SGHRS, CDR2 YFSETQ. Trimming left V 4 bases short and J 2 bases short, with 12 bases between. The CDR3 DNA reads as TGCGCCAGCAGCGGCAGGGGCGCCAACTATGGCTACACCTTC. Translating it yields CASSGRGANYGYTF.

This clone was seen once. J is TRBJ2-5 and V is TRBV25-1; D gene uncertain. V lost 0 bases, J lost 4 bases, and 9 bases lay in between. CDR3 length: 14 residues. Germline CDR1 reads MGHDK; CDR2 reads SYGVNS. As DNA, the CDR3 is TGTGCCAGCAGTGAATATACTTGGGTAGAGACCCAGTACTTC. This codes for CASSEYTWVETQYF.

The gene calls are TRBV6-5 and TRBJ2-5; 7 bases agree with TRBD2. Per the germline V gene, CDR1 is MNHEY and CDR2 is SVGAGI. The trim removed 0 bases at V and 5 bases at J, leaving 6 bases unmatched. This CDR3 is 15 amino acids long. The DNA of the CDR3 is TGTGCCAGCAGTTACTCGCGACTAGCCGGGGAGACCCAGTACTTC. It codes for CASSYSRLAGETQYF.

The chain uses TRBV21-1 and TRBJ2-7; the table's D call TRBD2 went unverified against the DNA. TRBV21-1 is described as a pseudogene. The CDR3 spans 14 residues. Here the CDR3 reads CASSETSGRSEQYF. For the CDR3, the DNA is TGTGCCAGCAGCGAGACTAGCGGGAGAAGCGAGCAGTACTTC.

V usage is TRBV7-8 and J usage is TRBJ2-2, with 15 bases lining up with TRBD2. Germline V gene lookup returns CDR1 SGHVS and CDR2 FQNEAQ. This CDR3 region has 19 residues. The ends lost 5 bases at V and 4 bases at J; junction bases unmatched: 11. In DNA form, the CDR3 reads TGTGCCAGCAGCCCCAATCAGGGACTAGCGGGAGGAGGCACCGGGGAGCTGTTTTTT. This sequence encodes CASSPNQGLAGGGTGELFF.

The rearrangement links TRBV2 to TRBJ1-3; D unclear. Trimming left V 1 base short and J 4 bases short, with 8 bases between. The V gene's germline CDR1 is SNHLY and CDR2 FYNNEI. This CDR3 region has 14 residues. The CDR3 DNA follows: TGTGCCAGCAGTGAAGACGCCCGGGGAAACACCATATATTTT. The encoded protein is CASSEDARGNTIYF.

The CDR3 reads CASSIGTATDTQYF. The CDR3 DNA sequence: TGTGCCAGCAGCATCGGGACAGCCACAGATACGCAGTATTTT. The chain has TRBV21-1 and TRBJ2-3; TRBD1 is the table's D call and was not checked against the DNA. TRBV21-1 is listed as a pseudogene. The CDR3 has 14 residues.

The CDR3 region has the DNA TGTGCCAGCAGTTACCCCACCATGACTAGCGGGAACTCCTACGAGCAGTACTTC. Protein sequence: CASSYPTMTSGNSYEQYF. The chain employs TRBV28 and TRBJ2-7, with 11 bases matching TRBD2. V trimming: 4 bases; J trimming: 0 bases; junction bases outside the gene matches: 11. CDR1 is MDHEN and CDR2 is SYDVKM in the germline V gene. This CDR3 spans 18 amino acids. Together with reference TRBV28 and TRBJ2-7, the CDR3 gives the full variable domain: DVKVTQSSRYLVKRTGEKVFLECVQDMDHENMFWYRQDPGLGLRLIYFSYDVKMKEKGDIPEGYSVSREKKERFSLILESASTNQTSMYLCASSYPTMTSGNSYEQYFGPGTRLTVT.

CDR3 DNA: TGTGCCAGCAGCGTAGTTGGGCTAGCTGGATGGGAGACCCAGTACTTC. Translating it yields CASSVVGLAGWETQYF. This chain connects TRBV9 to TRBJ2-5; TRBD2 is a possible D gene (5 bases). Trimming stripped 0 bases from V and 5 bases from J, with 17 bases between. Germline V gives CDR1 SGDLS, CDR2 YYNGEE. CDR3 length: 16 residues.